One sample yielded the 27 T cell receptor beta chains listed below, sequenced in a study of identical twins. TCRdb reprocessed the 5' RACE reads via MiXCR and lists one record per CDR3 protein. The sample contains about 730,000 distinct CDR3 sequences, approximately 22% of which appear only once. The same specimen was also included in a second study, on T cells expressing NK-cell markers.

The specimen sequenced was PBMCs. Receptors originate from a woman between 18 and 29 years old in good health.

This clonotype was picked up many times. For the CDR3, the DNA is TGTGCCAGCACCCTAGGGAATGAGCAGTTCTTC. Translation: CASTLGNEQFF. The chain recombines TRBV12-3 or TRBV12-4 with TRBJ2-1; the D is unclear. Trimming pared 7 bases from V and 7 bases from J, leaving 8 bases between. CDR3 length: 11 residues.

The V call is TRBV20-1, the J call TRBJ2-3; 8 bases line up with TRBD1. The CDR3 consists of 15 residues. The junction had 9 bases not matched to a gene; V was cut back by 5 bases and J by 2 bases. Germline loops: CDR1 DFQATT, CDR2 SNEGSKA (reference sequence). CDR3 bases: TGCAGTGCTGACTCGGGACAGGCCCTCACAGATACGCAGTATTTT. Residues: CSADSGQALTDTQYF.

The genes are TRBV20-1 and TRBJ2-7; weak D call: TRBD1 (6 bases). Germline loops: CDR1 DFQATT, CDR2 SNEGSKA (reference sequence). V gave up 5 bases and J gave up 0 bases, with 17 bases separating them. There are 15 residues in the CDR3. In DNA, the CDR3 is TGCAGTGCTGGACAGACGGACGGCATCTCCTACGAGCAGTACTTC. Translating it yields CSAGQTDGISYEQYF.

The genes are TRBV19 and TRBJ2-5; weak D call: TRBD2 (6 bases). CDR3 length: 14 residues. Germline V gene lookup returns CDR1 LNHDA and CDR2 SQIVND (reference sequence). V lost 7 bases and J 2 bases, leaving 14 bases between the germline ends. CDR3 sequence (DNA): TGTGCCAGTAAGCCAGCGGGCCTACAAGAGACCCAGTACTTC. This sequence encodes CASKPAGLQETQYF.

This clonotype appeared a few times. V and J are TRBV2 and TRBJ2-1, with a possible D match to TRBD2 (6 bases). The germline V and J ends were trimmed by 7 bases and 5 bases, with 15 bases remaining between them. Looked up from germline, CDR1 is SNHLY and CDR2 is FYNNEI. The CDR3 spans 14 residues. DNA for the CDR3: TGTGCCAGCATGGAGGGAGCTTGGGACAATGAGCAGTTCTTC. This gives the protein CASMEGAWDNEQFF.

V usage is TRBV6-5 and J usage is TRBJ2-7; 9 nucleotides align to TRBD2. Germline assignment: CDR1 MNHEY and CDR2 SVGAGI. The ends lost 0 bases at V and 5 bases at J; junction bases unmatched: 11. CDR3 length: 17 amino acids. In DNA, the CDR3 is TGTGCCAGCAGTTACTCAAACCCGCGGGGGGGTTCCCACGAGCAGTACTTC. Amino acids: CASSYSNPRGGSHEQYF.

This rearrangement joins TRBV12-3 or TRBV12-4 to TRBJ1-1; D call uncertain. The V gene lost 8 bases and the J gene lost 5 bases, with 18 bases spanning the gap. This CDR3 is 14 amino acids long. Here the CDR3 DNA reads TGTGCCAGCGTAGCCTCGGGTGTTCGAACTGAAGCTTTCTTT. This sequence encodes CASVASGVRTEAFF.

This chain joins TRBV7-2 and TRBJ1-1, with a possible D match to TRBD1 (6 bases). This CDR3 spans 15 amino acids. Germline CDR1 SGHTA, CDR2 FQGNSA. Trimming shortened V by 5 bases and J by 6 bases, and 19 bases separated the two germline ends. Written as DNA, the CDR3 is TGTGCCAGCAGCAAACGAGGGGGGTCCGCGGCTGAAGCTTTCTTT. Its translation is CASSKRGGSAAEAFF.

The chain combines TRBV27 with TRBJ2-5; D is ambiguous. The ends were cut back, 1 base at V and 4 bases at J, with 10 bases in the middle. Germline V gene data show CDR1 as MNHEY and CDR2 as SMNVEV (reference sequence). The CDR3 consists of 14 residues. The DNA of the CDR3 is TGTGCCAGCAGTTTATTTTTGGCTTCAGAGACCCAGTACTTC. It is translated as CASSLFLASETQYF.

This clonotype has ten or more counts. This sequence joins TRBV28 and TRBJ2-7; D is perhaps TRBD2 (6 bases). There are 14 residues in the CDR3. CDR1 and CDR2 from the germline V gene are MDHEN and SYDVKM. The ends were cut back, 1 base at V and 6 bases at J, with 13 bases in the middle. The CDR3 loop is CASSLSGEVGEQYF. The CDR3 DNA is TGTGCCAGCAGTTTATCGGGGGAGGTGGGCGAGCAGTACTTC.

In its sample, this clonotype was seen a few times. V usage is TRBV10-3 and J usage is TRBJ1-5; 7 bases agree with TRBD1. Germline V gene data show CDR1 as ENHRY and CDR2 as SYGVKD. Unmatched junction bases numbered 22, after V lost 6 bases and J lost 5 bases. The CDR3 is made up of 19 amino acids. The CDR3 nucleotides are TGTGCCATCAGCTCAACCCAATTAGGACAGGTTGCGCCGTATCAGCCCCAGCATTTT. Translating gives CAISSTQLGQVAPYQPQHF.

CDR3 residues: CSARKSYEQYF. The CDR3 DNA reads TGCAGTGCTAGAAAGAGCTACGAGCAGTACTTC. The chain has TRBV20-1 and TRBJ2-7; D gene uncertain. Germline V gene lookup returns CDR1 DFQATT and CDR2 SNEGSKA (reference sequence). This CDR3 is 11 amino acids long. The germline V and J ends were trimmed by 2 bases and 3 bases, with 5 bases remaining between them.

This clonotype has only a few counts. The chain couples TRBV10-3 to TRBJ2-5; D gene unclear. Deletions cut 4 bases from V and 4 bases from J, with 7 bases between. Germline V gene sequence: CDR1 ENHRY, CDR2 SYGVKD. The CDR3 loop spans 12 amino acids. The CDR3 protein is CAISASRETQYF. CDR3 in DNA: TGTGCCATCAGTGCGAGTAGAGAGACCCAGTACTTC.

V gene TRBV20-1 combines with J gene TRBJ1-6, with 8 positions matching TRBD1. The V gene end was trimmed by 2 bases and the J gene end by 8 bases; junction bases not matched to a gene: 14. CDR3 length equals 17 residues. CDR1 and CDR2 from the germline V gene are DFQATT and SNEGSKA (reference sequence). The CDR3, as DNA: TGCAGTGCTAGAAGCCAAAGGACAGGGAAGGGTCATTCACCCCTCCACTTT. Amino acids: CSARSQRTGKGHSPLHF.

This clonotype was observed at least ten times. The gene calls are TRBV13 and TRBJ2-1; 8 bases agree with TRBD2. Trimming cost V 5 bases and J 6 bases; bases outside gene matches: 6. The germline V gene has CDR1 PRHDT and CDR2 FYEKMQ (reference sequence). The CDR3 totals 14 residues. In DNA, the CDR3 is TGTGCCAGCAGCCTCGGGGGGGCCCGCAATGAGCAGTTCTTC. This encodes CASSLGGARNEQFF. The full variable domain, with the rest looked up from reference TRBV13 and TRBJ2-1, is AAGVIQSPRHLIKEKRETATLKCYPIPRHDTVYWYQQGPGQDPQFLISFYEKMQSDKGSIPDRFSAQQFSDYHSELNMSSLELGDSALYFCASSLGGARNEQFFGPGTRLTVL.

The CDR3 is CSGQGSYNEQFF. The CDR3, as DNA: TGCAGTGGCCAGGGCTCCTACAATGAGCAGTTCTTC. The rearrangement joins TRBV20-1 to TRBJ2-1; maybe TRBD1 (5 bases). V lost 7 bases, J lost 0 bases, and 7 bases lay in between. This CDR3 is built from 12 residues. The germline V gene has CDR1 DFQATT and CDR2 SNEGSKA (reference sequence).

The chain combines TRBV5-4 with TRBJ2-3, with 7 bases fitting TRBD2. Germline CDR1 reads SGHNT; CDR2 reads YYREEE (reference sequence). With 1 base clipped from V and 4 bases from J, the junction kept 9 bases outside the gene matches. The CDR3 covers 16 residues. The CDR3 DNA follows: TGTGCCAGCAGCTTGACCGGCGGGGGAGGGGCAGATACGCAGTATTTT. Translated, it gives CASSLTGGGGADTQYF.

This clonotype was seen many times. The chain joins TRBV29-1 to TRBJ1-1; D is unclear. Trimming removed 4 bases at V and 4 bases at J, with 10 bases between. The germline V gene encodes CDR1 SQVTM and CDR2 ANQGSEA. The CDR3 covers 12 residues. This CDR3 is CSVVSISTEAFF. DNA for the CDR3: TGCAGCGTTGTGTCCATCTCCACTGAAGCTTTCTTT.

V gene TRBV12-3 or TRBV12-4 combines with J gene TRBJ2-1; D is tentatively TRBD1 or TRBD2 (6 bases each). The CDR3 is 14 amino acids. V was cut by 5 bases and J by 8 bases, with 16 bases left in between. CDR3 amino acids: CASSPGQRRDEQFF. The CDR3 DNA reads TGTGCCAGCAGTCCTGGACAGAGGAGGGATGAGCAGTTCTTC.

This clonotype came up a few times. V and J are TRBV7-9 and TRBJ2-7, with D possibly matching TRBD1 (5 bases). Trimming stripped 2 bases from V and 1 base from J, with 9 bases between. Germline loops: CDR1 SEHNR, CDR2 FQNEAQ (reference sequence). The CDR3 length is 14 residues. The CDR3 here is CASSLLKGSYEQYF. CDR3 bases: TGTGCCAGCAGCTTATTGAAGGGGTCCTACGAGCAGTACTTC. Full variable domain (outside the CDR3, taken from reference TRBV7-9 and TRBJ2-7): DTGVSQNPRHKITKRGQNVTFRCDPISEHNRLYWYRQTLGQGPEFLTYFQNEAQLEKSRLLSDRFSAERPKGSFSTLEIQRTEQGDSAMYLCASSLLKGSYEQYFGPGTRLTVT.

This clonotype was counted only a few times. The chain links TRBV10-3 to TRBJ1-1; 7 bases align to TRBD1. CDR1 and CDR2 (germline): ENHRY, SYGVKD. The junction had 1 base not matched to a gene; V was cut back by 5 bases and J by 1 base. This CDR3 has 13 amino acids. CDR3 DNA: TGTGCCATCAGTTGGGACAGGAACACTGAAGCTTTCTTT. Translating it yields CAISWDRNTEAFF.

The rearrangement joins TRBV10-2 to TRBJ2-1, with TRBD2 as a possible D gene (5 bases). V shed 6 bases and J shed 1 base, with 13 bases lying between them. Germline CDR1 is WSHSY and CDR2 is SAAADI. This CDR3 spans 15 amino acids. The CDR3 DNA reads TGCGCCAGCAGAGCGATAGCGCCATCCTACAATGAGCAGTTCTTC. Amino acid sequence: CASRAIAPSYNEQFF.

CDR3 sequence (DNA): TGCAGCGTTAGACTAGCGGGAGTTACAGATACGCAGTATTTT. Protein product: CSVRLAGVTDTQYF. This chain links TRBV29-1 with TRBJ2-3; 12 nucleotides match TRBD2. The CDR3 runs to 14 residues. CDR1 is SQVTM, CDR2 ANQGSEA, per germline. The J segment lost 3 bases and the V segment lost 5 bases, leaving 3 bases of the junction unmatched.

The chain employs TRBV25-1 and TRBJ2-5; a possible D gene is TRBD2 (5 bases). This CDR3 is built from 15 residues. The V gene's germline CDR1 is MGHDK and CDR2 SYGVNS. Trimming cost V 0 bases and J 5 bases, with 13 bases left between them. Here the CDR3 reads CASSEYKEEEETQYF. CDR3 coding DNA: TGTGCCAGCAGTGAATATAAAGAGGAGGAGGAGACCCAGTACTTC.

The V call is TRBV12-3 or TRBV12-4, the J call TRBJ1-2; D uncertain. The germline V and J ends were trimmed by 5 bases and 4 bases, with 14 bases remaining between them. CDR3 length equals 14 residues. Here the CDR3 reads CASSPRAWSYGYTF. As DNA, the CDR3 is TGTGCCAGCAGTCCACGGGCGTGGAGCTATGGCTACACCTTC.

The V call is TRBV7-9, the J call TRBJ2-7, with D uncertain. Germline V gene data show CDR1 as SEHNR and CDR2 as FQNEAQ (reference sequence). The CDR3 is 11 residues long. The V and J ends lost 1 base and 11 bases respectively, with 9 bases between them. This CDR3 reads CASSLGLGKYF. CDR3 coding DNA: TGTGCCAGCAGCTTAGGTTTGGGCAAGTACTTC.

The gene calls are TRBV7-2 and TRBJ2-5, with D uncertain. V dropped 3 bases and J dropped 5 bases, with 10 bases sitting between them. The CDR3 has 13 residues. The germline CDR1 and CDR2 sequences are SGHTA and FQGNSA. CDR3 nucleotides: TGTGCCAGCAGCTTTTTCGTCACGGAGACCCAGTACTTC. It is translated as CASSFFVTETQYF. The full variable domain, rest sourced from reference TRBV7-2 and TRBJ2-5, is GAGVSQSPSNKVTEKGKDVELRCDPISGHTALYWYRQSLGQGLEFLIYFQGNSAPDKSGLPSDRFSAERTGGSVSTLTIQRTQQEDSAVYLCASSFFVTETQYFGPGTRLLVL.